This entry features one T cell receptor beta chain sequence. The sample originates from a study of blood T cell repertoires in COVID-19. CDR3 length: 16 amino acids. Between the trimmed V and J ends, which lost 1 base and 8 bases, there was a span of 17 bases. The germline V gene has CDR1 MGHDK and CDR2 SYGVNS. Original analysis: Nucleated cell counts were estimated from reference gene primer amplification. Only in-frame clones appear in the TCRdb table, and some are missing; sequencing was by immunoSEQ multiplex PCR. That table supplies the V and J calls and clone size; D and trimming were determined from the DNA. The sample contains 400,000 or so clones, about 87% of which appear only once.

V usage is TRBV25-1 and J usage is TRBJ1-4; D is possibly TRBD1 (6 bases). The source material was peripheral blood. The source of this sequence is a man aged 18 to 30 with COVID-19, enrolled during active disease. For the CDR3, the DNA is TGTGCCAGCAGTGAATTGGGGGCAGGAGGTTACGAAAAACTGTTTTTT. This codes for CASSELGAGGYEKLFF.